This TCR beta chain was identified during a study of blood T cell repertoires in COVID-19. TCRdb keeps only in-frame clones here, not all; method: immunoSEQ multiplex PCR. The repertoire has hundreds of thousands of clones, roughly nine tenths of them found once; the top ten carry 3.1%. Sequenced material: PBMCs or T cells enriched from blood (not recorded which). This clonotype originated in a woman between 45 and 65 years old in a cohort exposed to, infected with or recovered from COVID-19 (not recorded which).

CDR3: CASTLRTDTQYF. The CDR3 nucleotides read TGTGCCAGCACGCTCCGGACAGATACGCAGTATTTT. The V gene is TRBV2, the J gene TRBJ2-3, with D unclear. Germline CDR1 is SNHLY and CDR2 is FYNNEI. Trimming pared 7 bases from V and 3 bases from J, leaving 8 bases between. The CDR3 covers 12 residues.